This TCR beta chain was recovered during a study of identifying expanded T cells in peripheral blood. Study-wide points: Approximately 1.1 clones differed between technical replicates, versus around 15 and 19 over time. Variance in clone template counts between approximately 2-week samples significantly increased with total template count across all healthy donors.

This clone has more than one count but fewer than ten. Its antigen is not identified. No infections or other immune events were documented during collection. Germline CDR1 reads MNHNS; CDR2 reads SASEGT. The CDR3 totals 13 residues. Between the trimmed V and J ends, which lost 4 bases and 3 bases, there was a span of 7 bases. Profiled with immunoSEQ multiplex PCR; TCRdb holds only in-frame clones, not every one. The repertoire holds roughly 130,000 clones, with about 86% as singletons. The sample was blood. This sequence originates from a person aged 18 to 70 in good health. This chain joins TRBV6-1 and TRBJ1-5, with a possible D match to TRBD1 (6 bases). CDR3 region: CASSAGDNQPQHF. The CDR3 DNA reads as TGTGCCAGCAGTGCAGGGGACAATCAGCCCCAGCATTTT.